This T cell receptor beta chain was observed in a study of blood T cell repertoires in COVID-19. Data came from immunoSEQ multiplex PCR; TCRdb stores just in-frame clones and leaves some out. The table lists approximately 240,000 clones, around 90% of them singletons. V dropped 0 bases and J dropped 7 bases, with 6 bases sitting between them. Germline V gives CDR1 SGHTA, CDR2 FQGNSA. CDR3 size: 12 residues. This TCR derives from a young woman who had recovered from COVID-19. The V gene is TRBV7-2, the J gene TRBJ1-2; tentative D call: TRBD1 (5 bases). Sequencing was carried out using PBMCs or T cells enriched from blood (not recorded which). The CDR3 bases are TGTGCCAGCAGCTTAGCGCAGGGTGGCTACACCTTC. It is translated as CASSLAQGGYTF. Full variable domain (remainder filled in from reference TRBV7-2 and TRBJ1-2): GAGVSQSPSNKVTEKGKDVELRCDPISGHTALYWYRQSLGQGLEFLIYFQGNSAPDKSGLPSDRFSAERTGGSVSTLTIQRTQQEDSAVYLCASSLAQGGYTFGSGTRLTVV.